One TCR beta chain is described in this entry. The antigen remains undetermined. The data derive from a study of shared clonotypes between healthy human individuals. General observations from the study: Only a few donors were included, so the genetic and exposure-history diversity represented was limited. Read depth was anticipated to influence clonotype sharing among donors.

Losses at the gene ends were 5 bases for V and 5 bases for J; bases not matched to a gene: 9. Per the germline V gene, CDR1 is SEHNR and CDR2 is FQNEAQ (reference sequence). The CDR3 covers 16 residues. Sequencing was at deep level. Clones were read by immunoSEQ multiplex PCR, and TCRdb kept only the in-frame ones, dropping some. The data contain roughly 1,000,000 clones, about four fifths of them seen just once; the ten biggest clones take up under 0.6%. This clonotype was obtained from a man in his late teens or twenties in good health. Some clones in this sample may be carry-over from other donors' samples. The rearrangement uses TRBV7-9 and TRBJ1-4; 9 bases are a match to TRBD1. The source material was memory CD4+ T cells from PBMCs. The subset is: CD45RA-negative fraction. The CDR3 coding sequence is TGTGCCAGCAGCCCCCAGGGTGGGACAGGGAATGAAAAACTGTTTTTT. Translated, it gives CASSPQGGTGNEKLFF.